This T cell receptor beta chain comes out of a study of blood T cell repertoires in COVID-19. The assay was immunoSEQ multiplex PCR, and TCRdb's table has in-frame clones only and misses some. The table shows roughly 100,000 clones, with about nine tenths occurring only once. The germline V gene has CDR1 ENHRY and CDR2 SYGVKD. The CDR3 consists of 14 residues. J was trimmed by 4 bases and V by 10 bases; bases with no gene match: 12. This TCR derives from a man aged 50 or older with acute or convalescent COVID-19. Input material: peripheral blood. The chain carries TRBV10-3 and TRBJ1-2; 7 bases map to TRBD1. Here the CDR3 reads CATTLDREGYGYTF. DNA for the CDR3: TGTGCCACCACACTAGACAGGGAAGGCTATGGCTACACCTTC.